This TCR beta chain was identified in a study of cytomegalovirus exposure and HLA in healthy donors (dated 2017 in TCRdb). With respect to the entire study: In an earlier analysis of roughly 500 of the donors, 250 to 300 Gb of sequence data and some 120 million unique TCR beta sequences from about 179 million T cells were reported. The study was designed to test whether signatures of past pathogen exposure could be identified by cataloging public T cell receptors. An earlier analysis of several hundred of the donors applied high-throughput TCR beta sequencing to assess whether each TCR beta V gene segment acted as functional or pseudogenic. In the later analysis, no new phenotypic data were used to find candidate immune exposures; instead, reliance was placed on TCR beta sequences and their occurrence across donors. Along with the 666-subject first cohort, a separate validation cohort of around 120 different subjects was used. To predict cytomegalovirus infection status, the study combined high-throughput TCR immunosequencing, statistical association of individual TCRs with disease status, and machine learning. Typing coverage differed by locus: A, B, C, DRB1 and DQB1 were typed in about 620-630 donors, DQA1 in approximately 520, DPA1 in over 600, and DPB1 in roughly 450. In a later genetic analysis, genome-wide SNP genotypes for about 65% of the roughly 670 donors were used, and that subset was treated as a discovery cohort. Across about 380 genotyped donors of the cohort, an average of about 250,000 unique TCR beta nucleotide sequences per donor were sequenced, and around 19% of those sequences were non-productive. Because of strong linkage in the cohort, roughly five DR-DQ haplotypes were treated as single units for association and clustering. The genetic ancestry cluster associated with self-reported Caucasian donors included 80% to 90% of the approximately 400 genotyped donors. The study profiled the T cell repertoires of some 610 subjects by immunosequencing and related them to cytomegalovirus serostatus. To study patterns of TCR occurrence, a later analysis re-analyzed previously published TCR beta repertoires from around 670 donors and added high-resolution HLA genotyping. Every repertoire in the discovery cohort had been generated on one and the same sequencing platform. An early release covering 550 to 700 HLA-typed donors comprised roughly 300 gigabases of sequencing data and around 80 million unique TCR sequences. HLA typing covered class I and class II loci at four-digit resolution. Donor age, sex, ethnicity and CMV serostatus were compiled together with the repertoire data. Broader findings and caveats from the paper: In an earlier analysis of some 500 of the donors, most TCR beta V segments were observed in productive rearrangements about 87% or about 30% of the time, broadly matching IMGT annotations. The authors suggested that the approach could potentially be extended to other disease states and immunological phenotypes. Immune exposure information for the cohort was limited to CMV serostatus. Because HLA typing was missing for some donors at each locus, association tests included only the typed subset. According to a later genetic analysis, donors in an Asian-associated ancestry cluster had fewer N-insertions in productive TCRs than the approximately 610-donor mean. Compared with equally common non-associated chains, HLA-associated TCR beta chains in a later analysis were more clonally expanded and had lower generation probabilities. The study listed approximately 150 TCR beta chains as associated with cytomegalovirus. According to a later analysis, TCR association rates differed among HLA loci, with DRB1 alleles showing the most associated TCRs and HLA-C alleles showing the fewest. Because counts were too low, around 17 rarely observed V segments, including chromosome 9 orphons, were left out of the earlier analysis of some 640 of the donors. In vitro tests confirmed that a few of the cytomegalovirus-associated TCR beta chains recognize cytomegalovirus antigens. Most CMV-associated TCR beta chains appeared to be HLA-restricted in a later analysis, and the HLA associations seemed to be driven largely by CMV exposure. Linkage disequilibrium might explain the correlated functional status among segregating V segments, but an unknown experimental factor could not be ruled out. A later analysis associated 15,000 to 20,000 TCR beta sequences with specific HLA alleles at a false discovery rate of 0.05. In a later analysis, several top co-occurrence clusters were reported to appear linked to parvovirus B19, influenza, CMV and Epstein-Barr virus. The presence/absence analyses assumed that sequencing depth was roughly uniform across donors, and that assumption may not be true. An association between a missense DCLRE1C variant and V-gene and J-gene trimming of TCR beta chains was found in a later genetic analysis and replicated in an independent cohort. A cluster of highly shared sequence variants was judged likely to represent a technical artifact of the sequencing pipeline. A further reported finding was that TCR beta sequences accurately predicted the HLA-A and HLA-B alleles for most subjects in the first cohort. In both the original and validation cohorts, the classifier was reported to diagnose cytomegalovirus status with high specificity and sensitivity. Most TCR sequences were observed very rarely across donors, whereas some public TCRs were present in many individuals. In this cohort, only TCR beta chains were sequenced, and detectable features were limited by the absence of alpha or paired-chain data. When HLA alleles, especially DR and DQ, strongly co-occurred, TCR associations were difficult to assign to individual alleles.

As regards this clone: Its target antigen remains unknown. No base-level quality is on record; no much larger clone is a single base apart.

The cohort consisted of hundreds of healthy bone marrow donors. At the time of sampling, every cohort member was nominally healthy, though immune exposures that went unrecorded were likely present. The donor was CMV seropositive and belonged to the group of some 290 seropositive cohort members. Every donor gave a peripheral blood sample, and the peripheral blood mononuclear cells from that sample were used for TCR beta sequencing. Genomic DNA was extracted from the blood cell samples with the Qiagen DNeasy Blood Extraction Kit. Library creation used the immunoSEQ multiplex PCR assay. For the multiplex PCR, a mixture combining 60 forward primers for TCR Vbeta segments and 13 reverse primers for TCR Jbeta segments was used. Amplification of the CDR3 region of rearranged TCR beta genes was performed with a multiplex PCR assay on genomic DNA. The Illumina HiSeq System was used to sequence the amplified TCR beta libraries as 87-base-pair reads. The authors processed their data as follows. Across the 500 to 700 repertoires, a later analysis counted approximately 75 million unique TCR beta chains, about 10 million of which were shared by at least two donors. A nearest-neighbor algorithm error-corrected the raw reads and collapsed the reads into unique sequences, merging closely related sequences to remove PCR and sequencing errors. To assign V, D and J gene segments, CDR3 sequences were aligned to IMGT reference sequences. For a sequence to be retained, a match of at least six nucleotides to both a V gene segment and a J gene segment was required. Rearrangements were classified as productive when the CDR3 lacked stop codons and remained in frame with V and J, and all other rearrangements were classified as non-productive. Following IMGT convention, CDR3 was defined as the stretch from the second conserved V-encoded cysteine to the conserved J-encoded phenylalanine. The earlier analysis of 587 of the donors excluded sequences that lacked an unambiguous match to a single V gene segment. In an earlier analysis of approximately 550 of the donors, V segments were called functional above 56.7% productive rearrangements and were called segregating when the between-donor standard deviation exceeded 5%. A statistical classification framework was built to diagnose cytomegalovirus status from the catalog of TCR beta chain sequences. A later analysis assigned V and J genes by comparing TCR nucleotide sequences with IMGT/GENE-DB human TR gene sequences. The TCRdist pipeline was used in a later analysis to assign CDR3 sequences and most-parsimonious VDJ recombination scenarios. In a later analysis, every TCR beta chain was defined by the combination of its CDR3 amino acid sequence and its V-gene family, and reads without a unique V-gene family were dropped. In a later analysis, fewer than 650 highly shared, low-generation-probability nucleotide sequences were removed to address suspected cross-contamination and a sequencing artifact. In a later analysis, a clonal expansion index was calculated for each public chain from normalized within-repertoire ranks of inferred template counts. In a later analysis, generation probabilities were computed using a VDJ recombination model fitted to out-of-frame rearrangements, and the results were checked against IGoR. In a later analysis, hypergeometric tests were used to score TCR-TCR, TCR-HLA and TCR-CMV co-occurrence, with a repertoire-size bias correction applied to TCR pairs. In a later analysis, false discovery rates were estimated by permuting HLA or CMV assignments 20 times. In a later analysis, co-occurring TCRs were grouped with DBSCAN, and TCRdist sequence similarity was added when clustering was performed within HLA-allele-positive subsets. For co-occurrence clustering, repertoires with fewer than 30,000 or more than 120,000 public chains were excluded, along with four to six repertoires with anomalous nucleotide sharing. The immuneACCESS repertoire file appears here via TCRdb, limited to in-frame rearrangements. These files lack a portion of the clones; in checked studies, under half of the deficit traces to unresolved V genes, and the cause of the others is not known. V and J calls and clone size are as listed in that table; D and trimming were resolved from the DNA. Recorded for this sample are more than 110,000 clones; about four fifths of them occurred a single time. The ten largest clones take up roughly 4.2% of the sample.

This TCR was sampled from a man between 35 and 55 years old in good health and CMV-seropositive. Sequenced material: PBMCs.

The CDR3 corresponds to CASSLGQGAREQYF. The nucleotide sequence is given as TGTGCCAGCAGCCTAGGACAGGGGGCGCGTGAGCAGTACTTC. The chain couples TRBV27 to TRBJ2-7, with 11 bases matching TRBD1. V is pruned by 6 bases and J by 7 bases, leaving 8 bases of the junction without a gene match. The germline V gene (reference sequence) yields MNHEY for CDR1 and SMNVEV for CDR2. Including cysteine and phenylalanine, the CDR3 has 14 amino acids. The CDR3 DNA has 42 bases and is translated from base 1.